This entry describes one T cell receptor (beta chain). Study processing details: Reference gene primer amplification gave nucleated cell count estimates. Using immunoSEQ multiplex PCR, the repertoire was profiled, and TCRdb retains in-frame clones only, with some absent. V and J calls and clone size are copied from that table; D and trimming were computed from the DNA. The sample holds 450,000 or so clones, approximately 90% seen once. Those enrolled in Seattle joined during active infection and were followed longitudinally afterward. The data derive from a study of blood T cell repertoires in COVID-19. Study as a whole: PBMCs, B-cell-depleted T cells, or T cells were the source of the cDNA or gDNA that made up the material.

The receptor was derived from a woman in her thirties or forties with COVID-19, enrolled during active disease. Material for sequencing was peripheral blood.

CDR3 coding DNA: TGTGCCAGCAGCTTGGACAGTCACCCGTACTTC. Protein: CASSLDSHPYF. This sequence joins TRBV5-5 and TRBJ2-7, with D hard to call. With 0 bases removed from V and 12 bases from J, the gap between germline ends came to 10 bases. CDR3 size: 11 residues. Germline CDR1 and CDR2: SGHKS and YYEKEE (reference sequence).